These T cell receptor beta chains were read from a single sample in a study of T cells expressing NK-cell markers. TCRdb re-called the 5' RACE reads and catalogs CDR3 proteins one per entry, DNA excluded. The sample data list fewer than 400,000 distinct CDR3 sequences. Sequencing was performed on blood T cells: a sorted CD56 or NKG2C T cell subset, CD4+ or CD8+ T cells, or bulk PBMC T cells (not recorded which). These receptors were obtained from a woman aged 50 to 65 in good health. CDR3s include the opening cysteine and the closing phenylalanine or tryptophan.

V gene	J gene	CDR3 protein
TRBV20-1	TRBJ2-1	CSATDRTPEQFF
TRBV7-8	TRBJ2-7	CASSRSGGSYEQYF
TRBV4-1	TRBJ1-5	CASSKTVRPGNQPQHF
TRBV4-1	TRBJ1-4	CASSQVGNEKLFF
TRBV4-1	TRBJ2-7	CASSQDIVYEQYF
TRBV27	TRBJ2-1	CASSLLQAYNEQFF
TRBV30	TRBJ2-1	CAWSRWEGQNNEQFF
TRBV7-8	TRBJ2-1	CASSSPGQGSYNEQFF
TRBV16	TRBJ1-1	CASSQSDVEAFF
TRBV20-1	TRBJ2-4	CSARDLGRGGKNIQYF
TRBV10-3	TRBJ1-6	CATGNPGSPLHF
TRBV30	TRBJ2-3	CAWSVLVDTQYF
TRBV29-1	TRBJ1-2	CSVDRDRDLYGYTF
TRBV5-1	TRBJ1-1	CASSVGLRLQGVNTEAFF
TRBV20-1	TRBJ2-1	CSATGASGYNEQFF
TRBV5-1	TRBJ2-3	CASSPGQGEYF
TRBV12-3/TRBV12-4	TRBJ1-2	CASSPLAGTNYGYTF
TRBV7-8	TRBJ1-5	CASSLAVRSSNQPQHF
TRBV3-1	TRBJ2-4	CASSQGGGGQNIQYF
TRBV13	TRBJ1-2	CASSLDFRAGFNYGYTF
TRBV5-1	TRBJ1-1	CASSSTGPGGTEAFF
TRBV5-1	TRBJ2-6	CASSLEGSGANVLTF
TRBV4-1	TRBJ2-1	CASSQIRIGLAGGSEQFF
TRBV6-5	TRBJ1-5	CASSYNRWSQPQHF
TRBV27	TRBJ2-7	CASSLGTSGRAYEQYF
TRBV6-5	TRBJ1-1	CASSFSGTAFEAFF